A single sample is the source of the 5 T cell receptor beta chains below, sequenced in a study of tumor-infiltrating lymphocytes in primary liver carcinoma. Constant-region priming of about 500 ng total RNA yielded TCR beta cDNA. Modified slightly, ARM-PCR produced TCR beta libraries over three nested multiplex PCR rounds. The first two PCR rounds, around 10 cycles each, used TRBV1-TRBV30 forward primers and a C-beta reverse primer. MiXCR, run by TCRdb on the multiplex PCR reads, gives a single entry per CDR3 protein. Here the sample spans about 54,000 distinct CDR3 sequences, about 80% being singletons. RNA and DNA were co-extracted from about 19-30 mg of unsorted bulk tissue. Sample: liver tumor tissue from sampling region 2. Subset: tumor region T2, inferior pole. The receptors were sampled from a man aged 35 to 55 with primary liver carcinoma and hepatitis B virus infection.

As to this clonotype: Germline and junction disagree at one end, which may indicate a read error. This chain links TRBV5-6 with TRBJ2-4; a weak D match, TRBD1 (5 bases). The CDR3 sequence is 14 residues long. The germline V gene has CDR1 SGHDT and CDR2 YYEEEE. In nucleotides, the CDR3 is TGTGCCTGCAGCTTGGGGCATAGCATAAACATTCAGTACTTC. Its translation is CACSLGHSINIQYF.

With respect to this clonotype: The junction departs from the called germline gene at one end, perhaps through a read error. The chain joins TRBV6-5 to TRBJ2-7; 11 bases match TRBD2. This CDR3 is 20 amino acids long. CDR1 and CDR2 (germline): MNHEY, SVGAGI. The chain's CDR3 is CASSSPGGAGGLAVPYEQYF. In nucleotides, the CDR3 is TGTGCCAGCAGTTCGCCGGGTGGTGCGGGGGGACTAGCGGTTCCCTACGAGCAATACTTC.

About this clonotype: Its ends do not fully match the called genes, so a read error is possible. The chain employs TRBV11-2 and TRBJ2-7, with no clear D. This CDR3 contains 15 residues. Germline V gene data show CDR1 as SGHAT and CDR2 as FQNNGV. CDR3 loop: CTSSLPVGIYYEQYF. As DNA, the CDR3 is TGTACCAGCAGCCTACCTGTGGGAATATACTACGAGCAGTACTTC.

In its sample, this clonotype was seen once. The chain carries TRBV6-7 and TRBJ2-1, with D maybe TRBD2 (6 bases). TRBV6-7 is flagged as an ORF with uncertain function. The CDR3 is 19 amino acids. Trimming removed 3 bases from V and 5 bases from J, with 26 bases in between. CDR3 residues: CASSYVEAARIGGDNEQFF. The CDR3 coding sequence is TGTGCCAGCAGTTATGTAGAAGCAGCCCGGATAGGAGGGGACAATGAGCAGTTCTTC.

As for this clonotype: A junction boundary mismatches the germline segment, possibly from a read error. This CDR3 reads CASSPGSAGVWDEQSF. In nucleotides, the CDR3 is TGTGCCAGCAGCCCGGGCAGTGCGGGAGTCTGGGATGAGCAGTCCTTC. V and J are TRBV7-9 and TRBJ2-1; 7 nucleotides align to TRBD2. Looked up from germline, CDR1 is SEHNR and CDR2 is FQNEAQ (reference sequence). The CDR3 is 16 residues long.